This record looks at one T cell receptor beta chain sequence and its context. Its cognate antigen is unknown. CDR1 and CDR2 (germline): SGHRS, YFSETQ. This CDR3 comprises 12 residues. The V segment lost 7 bases and the J segment 3 bases; nucleotides outside the gene matches: 4. The data belong to a study of beta chain features in type 1 diabetes. Blood was collected once per donor into heparin, averaging around 0.11 L. Sorting gave populations that all exceeded 95% purity. Reverse transcription of all isolated RNA meant that expressed TCRB transcripts were sequenced. The average read count of naive, central memory and regulatory T cell samples was some 3.5 million. Using immunoSEQ multiplex PCR, the repertoire was profiled, and TCRdb retains in-frame clones only, with some absent. This table holds some 640,000 clones, over 11% found once. Overall study results and limits: Here, the possible influence of HLA type (on TCRB rearrangement) remained unresolved. Moderate yet significant TCRB CDR3 shortening was seen in Type 1 diabetes patients in all four CD4+ subsets.

Sequenced sample: naive CD4+ T cells from blood. This rearrangement joins TRBV5-1 to TRBJ2-7, with TRBD2 identical over 7 bases. The sequence was collected from a man younger than 35 with type 1 diabetes. The CDR3 nucleotides are TGCGCCAGCGGGGAGCGGGACTACGAGCAGTACTTC. This sequence encodes CASGERDYEQYF.